The present TCR beta chain was sequenced within a study of blood T cell repertoires in COVID-19. CDR1 is SGHTS and CDR2 is YDEGEE in the germline V gene. After removal of 4 bases from V and 11 bases from J, the junction contained 14 bases not matched to a gene. This CDR3 has 15 amino acids. Using immunoSEQ multiplex PCR, the repertoire was profiled, and TCRdb retains in-frame clones only, with some absent. The table lists just over 65,000 clones, 75% to 90% of them singletons. The receptor comes from a man aged 25 to 45 with acute or convalescent COVID-19. V and J are TRBV5-8 and TRBJ1-1, with TRBD1 matching 10 bases. What was sequenced was peripheral blood. The CDR3 protein is CASSPDRGRGLDAFF. CDR3 coding DNA: TGTGCCAGCAGCCCTGACAGGGGGCGAGGCCTCGATGCTTTCTTT.